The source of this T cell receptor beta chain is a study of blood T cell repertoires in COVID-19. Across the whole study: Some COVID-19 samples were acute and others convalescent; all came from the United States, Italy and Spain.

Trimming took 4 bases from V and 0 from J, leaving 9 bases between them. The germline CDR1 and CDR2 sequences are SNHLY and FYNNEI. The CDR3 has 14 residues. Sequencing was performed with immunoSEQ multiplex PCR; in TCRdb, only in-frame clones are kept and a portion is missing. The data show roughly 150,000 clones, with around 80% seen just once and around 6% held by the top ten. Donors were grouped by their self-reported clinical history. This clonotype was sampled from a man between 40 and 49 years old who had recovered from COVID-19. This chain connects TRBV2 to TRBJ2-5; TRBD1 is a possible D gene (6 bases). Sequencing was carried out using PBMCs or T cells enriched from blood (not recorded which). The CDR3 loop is CASSGWTDQETQYF. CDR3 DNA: TGTGCCAGCAGTGGATGGACAGACCAAGAGACCCAGTACTTC.